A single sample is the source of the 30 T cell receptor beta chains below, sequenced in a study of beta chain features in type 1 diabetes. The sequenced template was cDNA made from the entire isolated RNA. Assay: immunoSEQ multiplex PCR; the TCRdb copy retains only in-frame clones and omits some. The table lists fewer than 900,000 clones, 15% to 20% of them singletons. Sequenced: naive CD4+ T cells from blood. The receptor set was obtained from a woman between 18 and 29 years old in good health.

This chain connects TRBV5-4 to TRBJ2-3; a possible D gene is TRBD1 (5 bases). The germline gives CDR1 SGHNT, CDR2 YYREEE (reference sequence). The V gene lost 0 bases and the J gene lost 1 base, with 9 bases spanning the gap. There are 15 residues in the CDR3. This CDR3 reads CASSLGPTGTDTQYF. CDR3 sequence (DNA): TGTGCCAGCAGCTTGGGTCCGACAGGCACAGATACGCAGTATTTT.

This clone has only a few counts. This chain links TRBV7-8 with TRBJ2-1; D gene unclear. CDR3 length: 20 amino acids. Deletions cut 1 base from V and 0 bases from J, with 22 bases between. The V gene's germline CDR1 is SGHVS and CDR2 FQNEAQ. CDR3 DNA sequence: TGTGCCAGCAGCTTAGGGCCCGGCTTTGGGTCCGGAAGCTCCTACAATGAGCAGTTCTTC. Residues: CASSLGPGFGSGSSYNEQFF.

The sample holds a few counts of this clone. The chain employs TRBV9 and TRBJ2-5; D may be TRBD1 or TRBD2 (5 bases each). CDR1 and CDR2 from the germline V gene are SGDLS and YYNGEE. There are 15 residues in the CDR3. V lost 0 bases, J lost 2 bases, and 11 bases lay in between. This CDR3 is CASSVGGLEQETQYF. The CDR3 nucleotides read TGTGCCAGCAGCGTAGGGGGGTTGGAACAAGAGACCCAGTACTTC.

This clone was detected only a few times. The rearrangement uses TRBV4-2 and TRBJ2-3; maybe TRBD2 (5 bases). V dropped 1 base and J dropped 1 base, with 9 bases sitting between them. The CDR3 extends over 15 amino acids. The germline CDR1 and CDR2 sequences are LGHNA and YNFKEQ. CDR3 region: CASSQGTRGTDTQYF. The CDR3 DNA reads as TGTGCCAGCAGCCAAGGCACTAGGGGCACAGATACGCAGTATTTT.

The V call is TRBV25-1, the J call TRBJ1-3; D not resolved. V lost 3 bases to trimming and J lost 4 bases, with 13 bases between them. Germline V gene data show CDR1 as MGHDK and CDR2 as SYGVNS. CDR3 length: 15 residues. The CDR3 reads CASSDRVHFGNTIYF. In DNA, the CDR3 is TGTGCCAGCAGTGATCGTGTACACTTCGGAAACACCATATATTTT.

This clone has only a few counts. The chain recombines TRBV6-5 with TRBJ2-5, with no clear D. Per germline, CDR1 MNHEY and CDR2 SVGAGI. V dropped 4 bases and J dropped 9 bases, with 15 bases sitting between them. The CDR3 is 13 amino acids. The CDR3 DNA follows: TGTGCCAGCAGTTTTCCCCCCCGCGAAGCCCAGTACTTC. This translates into CASSFPPREAQYF.

CDR3 protein: CASSFIAGGLETQYF. CDR3 nucleotide sequence: TGTGCCAGCAGCTTTATAGCGGGAGGTCTAGAGACCCAGTACTTC. The V gene is TRBV7-2, the J gene TRBJ2-5; 10 bases line up with TRBD2. CDR3 size: 15 residues. Germline trimming cut 3 bases from V and 4 bases from J; bases unmatched to any gene: 5. Germline loops: CDR1 SGHTA, CDR2 FQGNSA.

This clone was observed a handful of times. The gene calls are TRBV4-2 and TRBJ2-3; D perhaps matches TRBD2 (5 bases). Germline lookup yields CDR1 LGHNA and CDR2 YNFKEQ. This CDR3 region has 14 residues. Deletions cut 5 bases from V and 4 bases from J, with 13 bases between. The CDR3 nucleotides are TGTGCCAGCAGCAGAGTTGAGCGGCCAGATACGCAGTATTTT. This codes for CASSRVERPDTQYF.

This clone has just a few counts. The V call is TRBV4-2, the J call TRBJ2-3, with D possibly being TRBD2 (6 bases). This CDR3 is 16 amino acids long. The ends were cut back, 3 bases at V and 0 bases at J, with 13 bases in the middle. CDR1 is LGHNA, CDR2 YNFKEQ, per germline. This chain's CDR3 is CASSHLPRGSTDTQYF. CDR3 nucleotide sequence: TGTGCCAGCAGCCACCTACCCCGGGGGAGCACAGATACGCAGTATTTT.

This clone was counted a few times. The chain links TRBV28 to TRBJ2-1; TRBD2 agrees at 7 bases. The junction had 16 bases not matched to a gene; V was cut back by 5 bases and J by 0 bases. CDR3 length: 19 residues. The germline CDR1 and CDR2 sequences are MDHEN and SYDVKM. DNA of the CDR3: TGTGCCAGCAGTGGGTCCTGGGCACTAGCGCCAAGCTCCTACAATGAGCAGTTCTTC. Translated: CASSGSWALAPSSYNEQFF.

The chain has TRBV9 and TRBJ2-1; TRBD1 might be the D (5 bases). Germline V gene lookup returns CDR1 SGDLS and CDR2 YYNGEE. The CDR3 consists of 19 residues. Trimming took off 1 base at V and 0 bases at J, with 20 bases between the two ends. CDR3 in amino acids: CASSVQSAVPRGSYNEQFF. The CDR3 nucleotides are TGTGCCAGCAGCGTACAAAGCGCGGTCCCTAGGGGCTCCTACAATGAGCAGTTCTTC.

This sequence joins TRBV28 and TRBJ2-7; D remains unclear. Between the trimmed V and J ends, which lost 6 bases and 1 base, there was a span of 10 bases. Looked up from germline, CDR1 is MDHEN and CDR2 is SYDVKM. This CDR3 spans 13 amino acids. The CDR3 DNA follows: TGTGCCAGCAGCATCCCGCAGTCCTACGAGCAGTACTTC. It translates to CASSIPQSYEQYF.

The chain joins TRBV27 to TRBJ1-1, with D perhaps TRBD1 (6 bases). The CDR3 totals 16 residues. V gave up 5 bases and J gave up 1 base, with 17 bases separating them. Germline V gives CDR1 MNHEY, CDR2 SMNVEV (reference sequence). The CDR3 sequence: CASSPGWGARNTEAFF. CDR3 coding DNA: TGTGCCAGCAGTCCTGGGTGGGGGGCGAGGAACACTGAAGCTTTCTTT.

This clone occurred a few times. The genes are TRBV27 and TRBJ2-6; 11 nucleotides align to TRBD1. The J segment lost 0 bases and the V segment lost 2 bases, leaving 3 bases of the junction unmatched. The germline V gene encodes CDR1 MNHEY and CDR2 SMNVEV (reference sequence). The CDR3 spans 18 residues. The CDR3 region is CASSLDGTGGSGANVLTF. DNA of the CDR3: TGTGCCAGCAGTTTAGATGGGACAGGGGGCTCTGGGGCCAACGTCCTGACTTTC.

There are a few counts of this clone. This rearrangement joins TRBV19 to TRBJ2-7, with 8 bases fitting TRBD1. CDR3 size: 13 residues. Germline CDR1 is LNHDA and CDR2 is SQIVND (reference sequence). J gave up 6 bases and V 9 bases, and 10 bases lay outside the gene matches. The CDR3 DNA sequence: TGTGCCAGCACAGGGCAGGGGGCCGCCGAGCAGTACTTC. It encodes CASTGQGAAEQYF.

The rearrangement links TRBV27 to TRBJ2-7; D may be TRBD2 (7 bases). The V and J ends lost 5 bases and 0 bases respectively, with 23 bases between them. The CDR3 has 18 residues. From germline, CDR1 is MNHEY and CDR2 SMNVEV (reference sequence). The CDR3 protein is CASSPQGRALRSSYEQYF. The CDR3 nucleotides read TGTGCCAGCAGTCCCCAGGGGAGGGCCTTAAGGAGCTCCTACGAGCAGTACTTC.

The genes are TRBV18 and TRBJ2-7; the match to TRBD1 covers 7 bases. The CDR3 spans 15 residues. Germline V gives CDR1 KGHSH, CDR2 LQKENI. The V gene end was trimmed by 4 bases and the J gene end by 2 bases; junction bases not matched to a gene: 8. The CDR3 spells CASSLTGKNTYEQYF. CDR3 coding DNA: TGTGCCAGCTCACTGACAGGGAAAAATACCTACGAGCAGTACTTC.

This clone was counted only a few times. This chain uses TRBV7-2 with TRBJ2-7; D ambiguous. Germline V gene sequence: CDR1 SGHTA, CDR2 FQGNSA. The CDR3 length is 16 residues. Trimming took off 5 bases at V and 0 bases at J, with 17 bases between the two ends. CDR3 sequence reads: CASSLQEFGPSYEQYF. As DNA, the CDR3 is TGTGCCAGCAGCCTCCAAGAGTTTGGGCCCTCCTACGAGCAGTACTTC.

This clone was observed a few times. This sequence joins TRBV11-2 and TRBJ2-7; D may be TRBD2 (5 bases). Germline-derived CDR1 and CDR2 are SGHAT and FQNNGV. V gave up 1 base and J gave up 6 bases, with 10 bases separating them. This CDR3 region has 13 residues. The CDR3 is CASSLVGLREQYF. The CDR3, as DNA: TGTGCCAGCAGCTTAGTTGGACTGCGCGAGCAGTACTTC.

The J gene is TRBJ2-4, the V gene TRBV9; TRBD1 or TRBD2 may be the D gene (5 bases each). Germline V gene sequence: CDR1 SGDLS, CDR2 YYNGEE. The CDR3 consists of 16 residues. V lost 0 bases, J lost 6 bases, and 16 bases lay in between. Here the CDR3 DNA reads TGTGCCAGCAGCGTAGATCCGGAGGCAAGGGGAAACATTCAGTACTTC. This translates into CASSVDPEARGNIQYF.

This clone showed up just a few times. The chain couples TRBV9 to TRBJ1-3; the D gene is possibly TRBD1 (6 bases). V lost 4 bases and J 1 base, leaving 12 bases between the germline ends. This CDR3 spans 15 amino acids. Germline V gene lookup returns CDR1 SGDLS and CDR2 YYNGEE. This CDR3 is CASSPRGGSGNTIYF. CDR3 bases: TGTGCCAGCAGCCCACGAGGGGGTTCTGGAAACACCATATATTTT.

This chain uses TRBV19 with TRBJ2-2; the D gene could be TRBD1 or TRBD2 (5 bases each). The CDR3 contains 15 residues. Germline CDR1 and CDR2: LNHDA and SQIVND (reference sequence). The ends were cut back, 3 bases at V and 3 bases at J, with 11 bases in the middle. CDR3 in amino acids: CASSIPLGDTGELFF. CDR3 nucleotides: TGTGCCAGTAGTATCCCCCTGGGGGACACCGGGGAGCTGTTTTTT.

Here the CDR3 DNA reads TGTGCCAGCAGCTTCGTATGGGAATCTGGGGCCAACGTCCTGACTTTC. It is translated as CASSFVWESGANVLTF. The gene calls are TRBV7-2 and TRBJ2-6; no clear D. Trimming shortened V by 3 bases and J by 1 base, and 10 bases separated the two germline ends. This CDR3 comprises 16 residues. Germline V lookup: CDR1 SGHTA, CDR2 FQGNSA. Filled out from reference TRBV7-2 and TRBJ2-6, the complete variable domain reads GAGVSQSPSNKVTEKGKDVELRCDPISGHTALYWYRQSLGQGLEFLIYFQGNSAPDKSGLPSDRFSAERTGGSVSTLTIQRTQQEDSAVYLCASSFVWESGANVLTFGAGSRLTVL.

Here the CDR3 reads CASSISLAVNTQYF. The CDR3 DNA reads as TGTGCCAGTAGTATTTCTCTAGCCGTGAATACGCAGTATTTT. The chain uses TRBV19 and TRBJ2-3; perhaps TRBD2 as D (5 bases). V was pared by 3 bases and J by 7 bases, with 14 bases between. The CDR3 totals 14 residues. Germline V gene data show CDR1 as LNHDA and CDR2 as SQIVND (reference sequence).

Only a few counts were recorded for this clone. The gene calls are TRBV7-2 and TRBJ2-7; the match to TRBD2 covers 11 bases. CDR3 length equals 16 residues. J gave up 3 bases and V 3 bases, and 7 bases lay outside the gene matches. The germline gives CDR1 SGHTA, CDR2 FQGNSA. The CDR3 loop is CASSFQTSGNGYEQYF. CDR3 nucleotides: TGTGCCAGCAGCTTCCAGACTAGCGGGAACGGCTACGAGCAGTACTTC.

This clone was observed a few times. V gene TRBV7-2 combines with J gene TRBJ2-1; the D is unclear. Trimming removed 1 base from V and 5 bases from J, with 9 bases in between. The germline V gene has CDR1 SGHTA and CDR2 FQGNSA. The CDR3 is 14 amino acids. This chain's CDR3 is CASSLDRYNNEQFF. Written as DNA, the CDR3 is TGTGCCAGCAGCTTAGACCGGTATAACAATGAGCAGTTCTTC.

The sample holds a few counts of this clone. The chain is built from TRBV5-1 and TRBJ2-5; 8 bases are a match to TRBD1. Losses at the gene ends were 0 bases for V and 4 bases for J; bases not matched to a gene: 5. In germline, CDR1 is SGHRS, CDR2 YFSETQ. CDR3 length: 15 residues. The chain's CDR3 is CASSLGTGGSETQYF. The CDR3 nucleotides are TGCGCCAGCAGCTTGGGCACAGGGGGTTCAGAGACCCAGTACTTC.

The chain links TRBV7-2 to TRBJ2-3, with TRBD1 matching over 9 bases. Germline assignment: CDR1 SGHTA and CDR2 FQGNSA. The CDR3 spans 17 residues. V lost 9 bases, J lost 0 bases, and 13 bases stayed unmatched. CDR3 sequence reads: CASSRILGTGSTDTQYF. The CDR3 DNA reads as TGTGCCAGTTCCCGAATCCTCGGGACAGGGAGCACAGATACGCAGTATTTT.

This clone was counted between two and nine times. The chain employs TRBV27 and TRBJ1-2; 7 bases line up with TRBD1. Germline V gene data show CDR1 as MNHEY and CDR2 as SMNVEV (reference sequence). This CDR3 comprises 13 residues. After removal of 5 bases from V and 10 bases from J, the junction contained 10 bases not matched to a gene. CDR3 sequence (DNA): TGTGCCAGCAGTCCCCGGGACAGAATACTCTACACCTTC. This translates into CASSPRDRILYTF.

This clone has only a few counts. This CDR3 is CASSLGHGTALGYTF. CDR3 bases: TGTGCCAGCAGCTTAGGCCACGGGACGGCACTTGGCTACACCTTC. The rearrangement links TRBV7-6 to TRBJ1-2; TRBD1 is a possible D gene (5 bases). Trimming removed 1 base from V and 7 bases from J, with 16 bases in between. Germline lookup yields CDR1 SGHVS and CDR2 FNYEAQ. The CDR3 has 15 residues. The complete variable domain, with remaining parts taken from reference TRBV7-6 and TRBJ1-2, reads GAGVSQSPRYKVTKRGQDVALRCDPISGHVSLYWYRQALGQGPEFLTYFNYEAQQDKSGLPNDRFSAERPEGSISTLTIQRTEQRDSAMYRCASSLGHGTALGYTFGSGTRLTVV.